This T cell receptor (beta chain) is drawn from a study of blood T cell repertoires in COVID-19. V gave up 3 bases and J gave up 5 bases; unmatched junction bases: 6. CDR3 length: 15 amino acids. Per germline, CDR1 SNHLY and CDR2 FYNNEI. TCRdb's copy holds only in-frame clones and misses some; the assay was immunoSEQ multiplex PCR. The sample has approximately 250,000 clones, roughly 80% seen once; the top ten hold around 4%. The origin of this receptor is a man between 60 and 75 years old with acute or convalescent COVID-19. Sequencing was done on a sample of peripheral blood. The rearrangement uses TRBV2 and TRBJ2-1; 8 bases match TRBD2. CDR3 loop: CASSDLGLANNEQFF. Written as DNA, the CDR3 is TGTGCCAGCAGTGATCTAGGACTAGCAAACAATGAGCAGTTCTTC.